This is a list of T cell receptor beta chains from one sample in a study of long-term antiretroviral therapy in people with HIV. This table comes from immunoSEQ multiplex PCR, and its TCRdb copy is limited to in-frame clones, with some not included. The sample lists about 24,000 clones, approximately 80% occurring once. This specimen was unsorted PBMCs, taken at the start of antiretroviral therapy, before treatment. The origin of the receptors is a woman under 30 with HIV. Both conserved end residues are part of each CDR3. A D gene is named only where the DNA matches it firmly. Clone size is shown for a subset of rows, as once, few, many or a class of expanded clone.

NA TRBJ1-5 NA TRBV9 CASSVEPGRDQPQHF TGTGCCAGCAGCGTAGAACCAGGGAGAGATCAGCCCCAGCATTTT
NA TRBJ1-5 NA TRBV11-2 CASSSSLSRPQHF TGTGCCAGCAGCTCATCCCTCAGCCGGCCCCAGCATTTT
NA TRBJ2-1 NA TRBV7-9 CASSLAGEVEQFF TGTGCCAGCAGCTTAGCAGGGGAGGTTGAGCAGTTCTTC
TRBD1 TRBJ1-6 NA TRBV18 CASSPQRGQGVWSYNSPLHF TGTGCCAGCTCACCACAAAGGGGACAGGGGGTTTGGTCCTATAATTCACCCCTCCACTTT
TRBD1 TRBJ1-1 NA TRBV20-1 CSASGTAEAFF TGCAGTGCTAGCGGGACAGCCGAAGCTTTCTTT
NA TRBJ1-1 NA TRBV6-1 CASSGLGARDEAFF TGTGCCAGCAGCGGCTTAGGTGCGCGCGATGAAGCTTTCTTT
NA TRBJ2-2 few TRBV5-6 CASSLDRAGELFF TGTGCCAGCAGCTTGGACAGGGCCGGGGAGCTGTTTTTT
TRBD2 TRBJ2-7 NA TRBV19 CARGPCGGFYEQYF TGTGCCAGAGGCCCTTGCGGGGGGTTCTACGAGCAGTACTTC
TRBD1 TRBJ1-5 NA TRBV6-5 CASSRDRRNQPQHF TGTGCCAGCAGCCGGGACAGGAGAAATCAGCCCCAGCATTTT
NA TRBJ2-1 NA TRBV6-6 CASSFYRGGNEQFF TGTGCCAGCAGTTTCTACAGGGGAGGGAATGAGCAGTTCTTC
NA TRBJ1-2 NA TRBV6-1 CASSEIAPKQTYGYTF TGTGCCAGCAGTGAAATAGCACCTAAACAAACCTATGGCTACACCTTC
NA TRBJ2-3 NA TRBV5-5 CASSLIGEDTQYF TGTGCCAGCAGCTTGATAGGAGAGGATACGCAGTATTTT
NA TRBJ1-1 NA TRBV14 CASSQVVGGRRAFF TGTGCCAGCAGCCAAGTCGTCGGAGGGCGGCGAGCTTTCTTT
TRBD1 TRBJ1-5 NA TRBV7-9 CASSLQGAPQPQHF TGTGCCAGCAGCTTACAGGGGGCTCCTCAGCCCCAGCATTTT
NA TRBJ1-3 few TRBV11-1 CASSYNRDVGNTIYF TGTGCCAGCAGCTATAACAGGGACGTGGGAAACACCATATATTTT
NA TRBJ1-6 NA TRBV25-1 CASRGDSPLHF TGTGCCAGCAGAGGGGATTCACCCCTCCACTTT